This T cell receptor (beta chain) was captured in a study of monozygotic twins with inflammatory bowel disease. Per the germline V gene, CDR1 is LGHNA and CDR2 is YNFKEQ. CDR3 length equals 15 residues. Comments on this clonotype: What it recognizes is unknown.

Regarding the study as a whole: There was no way to distinguish the different T cell subtypes.

Addition of UMIs with a 6-nucleotide sample barcode was achieved by template switching. TCRdb re-called the 5' RACE reads and gives one entry per CDR3 protein, without DNA. Seen in this sample are 300,000 to 400,000 distinct CDR3 sequences; the ten most common clones hold approximately 2%. The specimen sequenced was blood. The chain carries TRBV4-2 and TRBJ2-2; absent DNA, TCRdb's TRBD1 call cannot be checked. The origin of this receptor is a human donor with ulcerative colitis or Crohn's disease, or a healthy co-twin of an affected twin (not recorded which). The CDR3 spells CASSQDDRGAGELFF.